A selection of T cell receptor beta chains follows, all from one sample in a study of T cell responses to AZD1222 COVID-19 vaccine. Produced via immunoSEQ multiplex PCR; TCRdb's table is partial and in-frame only. The sample includes some 170,000 clones, 85% to 90% of them seen just once. The source material was peripheral blood, sampled 28 days after the second dose of the MenACWY control vaccine. These receptors all come from an adult who received the MenACWY meningococcal vaccine as a control. CDR3s include the opening cysteine and the closing phenylalanine or tryptophan. D genes are given only for firm matches. Some rows have no size entry. The others give once, few or many, or a class for an expanded clone.

.,.,TRBV5-4,TRBJ2-3,TGTGCCAGCAGCTCGGGGCCCCCAGATACGCAGTATTTT,CASSSGPPDTQYF
.,TRBD1,TRBV28,TRBJ1-5,TGTGCCAGCAGCACCGGGACAGGGTTCAATCAGCCCCAGCATTTT,CASSTGTGFNQPQHF
.,TRBD2,TRBV29-1,TRBJ2-1,TGCAGCGTTGAAGATCCCCCTCCCGCCTTAGCGGGAGGGACCTACAATGAGCAGTTCTTC,CSVEDPPPALAGGTYNEQFF
.,TRBD2,TRBV19,TRBJ2-2,TGTGCCAGTAGTATCGGGGAGGGCGGGGAGCTGTTTTTT,CASSIGEGGELFF
.,.,TRBV18,TRBJ1-3,TGTGCCAGCTCACCACCGAGCGTGGGGGACACCATATATTTT,CASSPPSVGDTIYF
.,.,TRBV5-4,TRBJ2-7,TGTGCCAGCAGCCCGTCTCCCTACGAGCAGTACTTC,CASSPSPYEQYF
.,.,TRBV27,TRBJ2-7,TGTGCCAGCGGGAGTTCCTACGAGCAGTACTTC,CASGSSYEQYF
once,TRBD2,TRBV30,TRBJ2-1,TGTGCCTGGAGTGTACAACGGACTAGTTTATACAATGAGCAGTTCTTC,CAWSVQRTSLYNEQFF
.,.,TRBV30,TRBJ2-2,TGTGCCTGGAGCCGGGTTGGTACCGGGGAGCTGTTTTTT,CAWSRVGTGELFF
.,.,TRBV24-1,TRBJ1-6,TGTGCCACCAGTGATTCTGCCTATAATTCACCCCTCCACTTT,CATSDSAYNSPLHF
once,.,TRBV15,TRBJ1-6,TGTGCCACCAGCAGAGTGGACCCCTCAAGTCCTTTCTATAATTCACCCCTCCACTTT,CATSRVDPSSPFYNSPLHF
.,.,TRBV28,TRBJ2-5,TGTGCCAGCAGTAGGGCTTCGGGGGCACAGGAGACCCAGTACTTC,CASSRASGAQETQYF
.,.,TRBV7-8,TRBJ2-7,TGTGCCAGCAGCTTAAGGCGGGGCCATAACGAGCAGTACTTC,CASSLRRGHNEQYF
.,TRBD1,TRBV7-9,TRBJ1-5,TGTGCCAGCAGCTTCTACAGGGGGCTAGGGCCTTACAGCAATCAGCCCCAGCATTTT,CASSFYRGLGPYSNQPQHF
.,.,TRBV28,TRBJ1-1,TGTGCCAGCAGCTCGCCGCCGGGGGGTAATTATGAAGCTTTCTTT,CASSSPPGGNYEAFF
.,.,TRBV27,TRBJ2-7,TGTGCCAGCAGTTTGTGGCCCCCAGGCAATTTATACGAGCAGTACTTC,CASSLWPPGNLYEQYF
.,.,TRBV10-1,TRBJ2-7,TGCGCCAGCAGTGATAGCGGTACCTACGAGCAGTACTTC,CASSDSGTYEQYF
.,.,TRBV11-2,TRBJ2-5,TGTGCCGGCAGCTTACCATCCGGACTAGAGACCCAGTACTTC,CAGSLPSGLETQYF
.,TRBD1,TRBV5-5,TRBJ1-2,TGTGCCAGCAGCCTCCTATCGGACAGGTTGAGCGGCTACACCTTC,CASSLLSDRLSGYTF